Listed below are T cell receptor beta chains from one sample, sequenced in a study of T cell responses to AZD1222 COVID-19 vaccine. Sequenced by immunoSEQ multiplex PCR; TCRdb stores in-frame clones only, minus some. The sample shows 75,000 to 95,000 clones, roughly nine tenths of them seen only once. Sequenced here: peripheral blood, sampled on day 0 of AZD1222 vaccination. These receptors came from an adult in good health. Both conserved end residues are part of each CDR3. Each record gives: clone size, J gene, V gene, D gene, CDR3 length, CDR3 DNA, CDR3 protein. A D gene is named only where the DNA matches it firmly. Clone size is stated in some rows and not others, as once, few, many or a class when expanded.

. TRBJ2-3 TRBV29-1 . 15 TGCAGCGTTGAAGATTCTTCCCCAGGCGCAGATACGCAGTATTTT CSVEDSSPGADTQYF
. TRBJ1-1 TRBV2 . 14 TGTGCCAGCAGAAAGTCTCTCTGGGACACTGAAGCTTTCTTT CASRKSLWDTEAFF
once TRBJ2-2 TRBV11-2 TRBD2 16 TGTGCCAGCAGCCCCCCTCGGGGGGAGGAAGCCGGGGAGCTGTTTTTT CASSPPRGEEAGELFF
. TRBJ2-7 TRBV27 . 12 TGTGCCAGCAGTTTAATAGGATACGAGCAGTACTTC CASSLIGYEQYF
. TRBJ1-4 TRBV3-1/TRBV3-2 . 15 TGTGCCAGCAGCCCACAGGCGTTAGGTAATGAAAAACTGTTTTTT CASSPQALGNEKLFF
. TRBJ1-5 TRBV25-1 . 18 TGTGCCAGCAGGGGGGCCGGGACCCCTTATTATAGCAATCAGCCCCAGCATTTT CASRGAGTPYYSNQPQHF
. TRBJ2-2 TRBV24-1 . 20 TGTGCCACCAGTGATCCGAGACCCCGGACGGGGATGGTGAGGACCGGGGAGCTGTTTTTT CATSDPRPRTGMVRTGELFF
. TRBJ1-4 TRBV5-5 . 14 TGTGCCAGCAGCTTGCGAGGGTCTACTGAAAAACTGTTTTTT CASSLRGSTEKLFF
. TRBJ1-2 TRBV19 . 12 TGTGCCAGTAGTTTTGACAGGAACGGCTACACCTTC CASSFDRNGYTF
. TRBJ2-1 TRBV3-1/TRBV3-2 TRBD2 18 TGTGCCAGCAGTTCCTCCGGGACTAGCGGGGACTCCTACAATGAGCAGTTCTTC CASSSSGTSGDSYNEQFF
. TRBJ2-5 TRBV11-3 TRBD2 15 TGTGCCAGCAGCTTGGGGACTAGCGGTGAAGAGACCCAGTACTTC CASSLGTSGEETQYF
. TRBJ1-2 TRBV6-5 TRBD1 15 TGTGCCGTTACCTACGGGACAGTTCCAGGTCGGGGCTACACCTTC CAVTYGTVPGRGYTF
. TRBJ1-2 TRBV19 TRBD1 15 TGTGCCAGTAGTATGGGACGACAGGGAGCAGGAGACAACACCTTC CASSMGRQGAGDNTF
once TRBJ2-2 TRBV10-3 TRBD1 12 TGTGCCGCAAATACAGGGGGCCGGGAGCTGTTTTTT CAANTGGRELFF
. TRBJ1-5 TRBV30 . 14 TGTGCCTGGAGTGTTGATAACGGGAATCAGCCCCAGCATTTT CAWSVDNGNQPQHF
. TRBJ1-5 TRBV6-6 . 16 TGTGCCAGCACCAACTCGGAGGGATGGGGCAATCAGCCCCAGCATTTT CASTNSEGWGNQPQHF
. TRBJ2-1 TRBV7-7 TRBD2 15 TGTGCCAGCAGCCCGGGGACTAGTGGTTGGGATGAGCAGTTCTTC CASSPGTSGWDEQFF
. TRBJ2-5 TRBV5-6 TRBD1 15 TGTGCCAGCTGCGTGAGGACAGGGGATTTCGAGACCCAGTACTTC CASCVRTGDFETQYF
. TRBJ1-2 TRBV18 . 15 TGTGCCAGCTCGCGAACTGAGGGCCAGGGCTATGGCTACACCTTC CASSRTEGQGYGYTF
. TRBJ1-1 TRBV6-5 . 12 TGTGCCAGCAGACGTCCGAACACTGAAGCTTTCTTT CASRRPNTEAFF
once TRBJ1-3 TRBV5-1 . 15 TGCGCCAGCAGCTTGGCGGCAAGCTCTGGAAACACCATATATTTT CASSLAASSGNTIYF
. TRBJ2-7 TRBV7-2 TRBD2 14 TGTGCCAGCAGCCCCTGGACTAGATCAAGCGAGCAGTACTTC CASSPWTRSSEQYF
. TRBJ1-1 TRBV7-8 . 13 TGTGCCAGCAGCTTAACACTGAATTCTGCAGCTTTCTTT CASSLTLNSAAFF
. TRBJ2-5 TRBV11-3 . 16 TGTGCCAGCAGCTTAGCGCGGGGCAGCCACCAAGAGACCCAGTACTTC CASSLARGSHQETQYF
. TRBJ2-7 TRBV10-2 TRBD1 16 TGCGCCAGCAGTGAGACGGGGACAGGGGGAGATATGGAGCAGTACTTC CASSETGTGGDMEQYF
. TRBJ1-2 TRBV24-1 . 14 TGTGCCACCAGTGATTTTAGCATTAACTATGGCTACACCTTC CATSDFSINYGYTF
. TRBJ1-2 TRBV10-3 . 14 TGTGCCATCAGTGAGACTACAGAAATCTATGGCTACACCTTC CAISETTEIYGYTF
. TRBJ1-4 TRBV7-6 . 14 TGTGCCAGCACCTTAGGGGGGACTAATGAAAAACTGTTTTTT CASTLGGTNEKLFF
. TRBJ1-2 TRBV6-5 . 14 TGTGCCAGCACGTTCGGACAGAGTACTGGCGGCTACACCTTC CASTFGQSTGGYTF
. TRBJ1-5 TRBV27 . 15 TGTGCCAGCAGTTTGGTTACAGGGAACAATCAGCCCCAGCATTTT CASSLVTGNNQPQHF
. TRBJ1-4 TRBV7-9 . 15 TGTGCCAGCAGCTTCTCGGGGAGCTTTAATGAAAAACTGTTTTTT CASSFSGSFNEKLFF
. TRBJ1-5 TRBV6-2/TRBV6-3 . 17 TGTGCCAGCAGTTACTCGGCGGGTTTGGAAAGCAATCAGCCCCAGCATTTT CASSYSAGLESNQPQHF
. TRBJ2-2 TRBV13 . 13 TGTGCCAGCAGCCTGAGATACACCGGGGAGCTGTTTTTT CASSLRYTGELFF
. TRBJ1-1 TRBV6-5 . 13 TGTGCCAGCCACAGGTCCCTGAACACTGAAGCTTTCTTT CASHRSLNTEAFF
once TRBJ2-3 TRBV7-3 TRBD2 15 TGTGCCAGCAGCTCCGCGGTGGCGGGGGCAGATACGCAGTATTTT CASSSAVAGADTQYF
. TRBJ2-7 TRBV12-3/TRBV12-4 TRBD1 13 TGTGCCAGCACGACAGGGGAGCCCTACGAGCAGTACTTC CASTTGEPYEQYF
. TRBJ1-4 TRBV5-5 . 16 TGTGCCAGCAGCTTGGATATCAGGGCCACTAATGAAAAACTGTTTTTT CASSLDIRATNEKLFF
once TRBJ2-1 TRBV9 . 14 TGTGCCAGCAGCGTAGTGTCCCTTGGTAGTGAGCAGTTCTTC CASSVVSLGSEQFF
. TRBJ1-1 TRBV6-5 TRBD1 14 TGTGCCAGCAGTAATGACAGGGTTGGGACTGAAGCTTTCTTT CASSNDRVGTEAFF
. TRBJ2-5 TRBV9 . 13 TGTGCCAGCAGCTGGGGGGAGTCAGAGACCCAGTACTTC CASSWGESETQYF